This T cell receptor (beta chain) was profiled in a study of regulatory T cells in long-lasting Graves disease. Germline V gene sequence: CDR1 MNHEY, CDR2 SVGAGI. CDR3 length: 12 residues. Time point described: newly diagnosed GD, antithyroid drugs for less than 3 months. The TCR library was prepared using RNA isolated from PBMCs. Remarks on this clonotype: A far larger clone is off by one base, so a read error is likely.

Building the TCR beta libraries relied on iRepertoire HTBI primers, and CDR3 regions underwent Arm-PCR. TCRdb processed the multiplex PCR reads anew with MiXCR; each CDR3 protein has one entry. The data show over 500,000 distinct CDR3 sequences, with around 15% seen just once and about 12% held by the top ten. The same data also went into a second study, on T cells in Graves' hyperthyroidism and ophthalmopathy. This second report adds: Patients were aged 18 to 65, had disease duration under 2 months, and had newly diagnosed hyperthyroidism. Together with thyroid ultrasound, orbital computed tomography, serum thyroxine and TRAb, clinical symptoms were used for diagnoses. A set of HTBI primers served as the primers for a first-round RT-PCR of the TCR CDR3.

The material was peripheral blood mononuclear cells (PBMCs), obtained at new diagnosis, from a patient treated with antithyroid drugs. The TCR sequence derives from a man aged 18 to 29 with Graves disease. V and J are TRBV6-5 and TRBJ2-1, with D possibly matching TRBD1 (5 bases). As DNA, the CDR3 is TGTGCCGGCAGCTACAGGAGTAATGAGCAGTTCTTC. Protein product: CAGSYRSNEQFF.